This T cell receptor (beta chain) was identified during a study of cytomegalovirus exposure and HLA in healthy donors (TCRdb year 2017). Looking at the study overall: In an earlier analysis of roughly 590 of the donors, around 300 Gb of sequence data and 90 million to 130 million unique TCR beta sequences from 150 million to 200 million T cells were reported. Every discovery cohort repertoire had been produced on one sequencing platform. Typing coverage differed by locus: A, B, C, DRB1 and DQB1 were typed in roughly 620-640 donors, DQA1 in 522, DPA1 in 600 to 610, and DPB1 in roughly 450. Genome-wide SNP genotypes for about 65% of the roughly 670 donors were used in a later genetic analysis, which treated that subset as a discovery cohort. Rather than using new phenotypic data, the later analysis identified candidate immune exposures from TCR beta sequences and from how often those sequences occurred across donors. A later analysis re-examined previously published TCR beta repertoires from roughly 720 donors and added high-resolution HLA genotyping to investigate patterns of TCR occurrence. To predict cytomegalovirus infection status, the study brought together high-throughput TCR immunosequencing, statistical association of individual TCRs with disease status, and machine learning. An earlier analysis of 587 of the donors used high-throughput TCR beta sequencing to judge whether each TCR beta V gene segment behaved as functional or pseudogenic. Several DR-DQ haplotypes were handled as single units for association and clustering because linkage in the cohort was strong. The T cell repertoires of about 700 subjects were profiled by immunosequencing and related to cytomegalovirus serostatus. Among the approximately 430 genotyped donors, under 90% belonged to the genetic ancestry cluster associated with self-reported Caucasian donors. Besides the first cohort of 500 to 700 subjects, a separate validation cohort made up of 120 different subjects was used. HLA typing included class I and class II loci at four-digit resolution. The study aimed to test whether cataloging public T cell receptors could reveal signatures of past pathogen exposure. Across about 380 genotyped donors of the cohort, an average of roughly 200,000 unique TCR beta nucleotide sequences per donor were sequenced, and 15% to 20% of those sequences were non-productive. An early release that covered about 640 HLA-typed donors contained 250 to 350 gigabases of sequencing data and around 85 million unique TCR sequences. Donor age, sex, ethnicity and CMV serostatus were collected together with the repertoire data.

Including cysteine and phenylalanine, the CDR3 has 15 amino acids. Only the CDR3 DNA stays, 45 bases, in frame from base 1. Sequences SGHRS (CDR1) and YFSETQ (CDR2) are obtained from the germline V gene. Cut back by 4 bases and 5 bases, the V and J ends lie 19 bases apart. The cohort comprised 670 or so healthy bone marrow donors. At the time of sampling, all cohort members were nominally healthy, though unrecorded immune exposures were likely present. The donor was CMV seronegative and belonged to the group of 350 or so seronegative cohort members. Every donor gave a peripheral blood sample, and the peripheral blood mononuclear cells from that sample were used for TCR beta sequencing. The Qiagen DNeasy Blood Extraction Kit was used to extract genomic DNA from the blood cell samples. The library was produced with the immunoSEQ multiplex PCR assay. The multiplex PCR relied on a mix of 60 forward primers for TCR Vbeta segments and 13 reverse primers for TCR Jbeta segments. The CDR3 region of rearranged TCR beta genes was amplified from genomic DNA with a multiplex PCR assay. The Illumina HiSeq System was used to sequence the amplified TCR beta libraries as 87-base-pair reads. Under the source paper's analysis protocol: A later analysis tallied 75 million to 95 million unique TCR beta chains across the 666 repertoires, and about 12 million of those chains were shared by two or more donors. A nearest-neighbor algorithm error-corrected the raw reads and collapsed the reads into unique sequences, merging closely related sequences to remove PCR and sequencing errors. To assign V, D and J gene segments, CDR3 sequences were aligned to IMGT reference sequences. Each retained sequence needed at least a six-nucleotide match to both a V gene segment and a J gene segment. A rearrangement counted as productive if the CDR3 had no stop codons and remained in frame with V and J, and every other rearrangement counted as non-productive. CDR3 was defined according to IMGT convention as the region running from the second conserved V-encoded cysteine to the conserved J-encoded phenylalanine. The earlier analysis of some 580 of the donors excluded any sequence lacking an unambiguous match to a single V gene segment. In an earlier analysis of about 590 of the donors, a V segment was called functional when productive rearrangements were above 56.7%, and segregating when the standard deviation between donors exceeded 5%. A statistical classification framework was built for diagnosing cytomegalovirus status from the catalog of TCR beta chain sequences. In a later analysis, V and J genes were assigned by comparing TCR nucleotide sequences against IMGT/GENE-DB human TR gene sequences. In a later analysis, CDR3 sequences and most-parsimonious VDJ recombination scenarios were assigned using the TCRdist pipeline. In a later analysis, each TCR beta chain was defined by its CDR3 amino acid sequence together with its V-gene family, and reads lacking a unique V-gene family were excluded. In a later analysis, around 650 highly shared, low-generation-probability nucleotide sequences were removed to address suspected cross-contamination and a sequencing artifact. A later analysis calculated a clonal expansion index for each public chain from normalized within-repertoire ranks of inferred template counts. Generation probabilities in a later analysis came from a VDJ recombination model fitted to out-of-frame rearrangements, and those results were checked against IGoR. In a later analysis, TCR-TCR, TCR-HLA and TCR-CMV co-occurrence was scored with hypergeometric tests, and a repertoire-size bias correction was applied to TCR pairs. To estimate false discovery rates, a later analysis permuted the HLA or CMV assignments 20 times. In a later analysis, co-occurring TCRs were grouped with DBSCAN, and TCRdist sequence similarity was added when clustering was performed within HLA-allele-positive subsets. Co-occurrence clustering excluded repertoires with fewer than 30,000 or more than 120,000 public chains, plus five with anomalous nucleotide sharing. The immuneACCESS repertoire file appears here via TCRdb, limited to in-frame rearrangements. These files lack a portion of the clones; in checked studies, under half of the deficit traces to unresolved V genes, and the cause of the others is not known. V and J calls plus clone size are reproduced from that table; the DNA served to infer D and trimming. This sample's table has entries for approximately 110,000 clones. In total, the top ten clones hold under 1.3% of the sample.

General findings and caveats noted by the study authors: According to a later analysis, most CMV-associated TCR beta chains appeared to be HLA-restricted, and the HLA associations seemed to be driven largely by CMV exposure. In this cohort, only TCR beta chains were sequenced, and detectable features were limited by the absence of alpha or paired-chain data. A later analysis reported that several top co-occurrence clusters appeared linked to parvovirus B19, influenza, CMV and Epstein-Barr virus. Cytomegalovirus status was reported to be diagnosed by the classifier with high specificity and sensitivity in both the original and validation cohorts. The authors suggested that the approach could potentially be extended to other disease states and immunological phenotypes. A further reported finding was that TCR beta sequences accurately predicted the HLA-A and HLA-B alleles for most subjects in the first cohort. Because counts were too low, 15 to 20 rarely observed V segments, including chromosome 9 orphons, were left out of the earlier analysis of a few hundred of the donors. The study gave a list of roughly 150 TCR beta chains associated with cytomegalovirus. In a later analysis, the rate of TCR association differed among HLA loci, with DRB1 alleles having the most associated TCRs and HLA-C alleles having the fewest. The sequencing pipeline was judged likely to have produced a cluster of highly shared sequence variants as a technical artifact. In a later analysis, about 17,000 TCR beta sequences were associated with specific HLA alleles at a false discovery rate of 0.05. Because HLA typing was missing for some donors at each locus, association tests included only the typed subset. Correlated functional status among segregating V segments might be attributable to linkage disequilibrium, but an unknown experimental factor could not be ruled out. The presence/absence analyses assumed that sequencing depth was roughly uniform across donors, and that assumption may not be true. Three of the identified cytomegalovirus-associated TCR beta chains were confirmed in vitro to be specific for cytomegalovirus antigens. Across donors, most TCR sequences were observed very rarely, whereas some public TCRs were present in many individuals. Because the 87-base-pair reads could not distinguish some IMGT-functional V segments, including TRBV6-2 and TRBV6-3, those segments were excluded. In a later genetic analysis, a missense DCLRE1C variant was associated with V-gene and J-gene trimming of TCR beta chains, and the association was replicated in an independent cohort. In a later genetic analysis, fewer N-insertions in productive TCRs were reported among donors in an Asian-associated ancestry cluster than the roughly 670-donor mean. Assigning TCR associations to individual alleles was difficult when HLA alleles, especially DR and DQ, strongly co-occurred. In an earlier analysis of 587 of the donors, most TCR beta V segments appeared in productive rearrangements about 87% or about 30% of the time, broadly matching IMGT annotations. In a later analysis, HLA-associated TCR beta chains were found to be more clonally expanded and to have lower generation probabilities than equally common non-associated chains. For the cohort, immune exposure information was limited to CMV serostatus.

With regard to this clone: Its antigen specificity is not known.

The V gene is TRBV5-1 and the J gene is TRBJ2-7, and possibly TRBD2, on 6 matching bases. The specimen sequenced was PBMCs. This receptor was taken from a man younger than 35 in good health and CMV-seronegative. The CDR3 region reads CASSLLGGSGHEQYF. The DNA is TGCGCCAGCAGCCTTCTTGGGGGGTCGGGTCACGAGCAGTACTTC.